The 5 T cell receptor beta chains in this list originate from one sample, sequenced in a study of blood T cell repertoires in COVID-19. TCRdb's copy holds only in-frame clones and misses some; the assay was immunoSEQ multiplex PCR. Counted here are 75,000 to 95,000 clones, approximately 86% occurring once; the ten biggest clones make up more than 15%. Sequenced material: peripheral blood. The receptors originated from a man older than 75 with active or convalescent COVID-19.

The chain couples TRBV24-1 to TRBJ1-2, with 7 bases lining up with TRBD1. CDR3 length: 14 residues. The junction had 2 bases not matched to a gene; V was cut back by 5 bases and J by 0 bases. From germline, CDR1 is KGHDR and CDR2 SFDVKD. The CDR3 here is CATSAGGTNYGYTF. The CDR3 nucleotides read TGTGCCACCAGTGCAGGGGGGACTAACTATGGCTACACCTTC.

This rearrangement joins TRBV27 to TRBJ2-7; TRBD1 aligns across 7 bases. V shed 6 bases, J shed 4 bases, and the junction held 9 bases outside the gene matches. The CDR3 contains 14 residues. Germline CDR1 is MNHEY and CDR2 is SMNVEV (reference sequence). In nucleotides, the CDR3 is TGTGCCAGCAGCCGGGTCAGGGACAGTTACGAGCAGTACGTC. Its protein product is CASSRVRDSYEQYV.

This chain joins TRBV7-8 and TRBJ2-5, with D possibly TRBD2 on 6 matching bases. This CDR3 comprises 14 residues. Trimming cost V 5 bases and J 5 bases, with 15 bases left between them. Germline values: CDR1 SGHVS, CDR2 FQNEAQ. The CDR3 is CASSPGRDRETQYF. The DNA for the CDR3 is TGTGCCAGCAGCCCCGGGCGGGACCGGGAGACCCAGTACTTC. Full variable domain (remainder filled in from reference TRBV7-8 and TRBJ2-5): GAGVSQSPRYKVAKRGQDVALRCDPISGHVSLFWYQQALGQGPEFLTYFQNEAQLDKSGLPSDRFFAERPEGSVSTLKIQRTQQEDSAVYLCASSPGRDRETQYFGPGTRLLVL.

J is TRBJ2-3 and V is TRBV11-1; D gene uncertain. V lost 2 bases and J 0 bases, leaving 6 bases between the germline ends. CDR1 is SGHAT and CDR2 is FQDESV in the germline V gene (reference sequence). The CDR3 sequence is 14 residues long. CDR3 in DNA: TGTGCCAGCAGCTTATTCCAGAGCACAGATACGCAGTATTTT. This encodes CASSLFQSTDTQYF.

The chain has TRBV12-5 and TRBJ2-1, with 7 bases matching TRBD2. The CDR3 consists of 13 residues. V shed 3 bases, J shed 4 bases, and the junction held 0 bases outside the gene matches. The V gene's germline CDR1 is LGHNT and CDR2 FRNRAP. The CDR3 protein is CASGFSGYNEQFF. CDR3 sequence (DNA): TGTGCTAGTGGTTTTAGCGGGTACAATGAGCAGTTCTTC.